This is a list of T cell receptor beta chains from one sample in a study of CD8 T cells in ankylosing spondylitis. TCRdb recomputed calls from the 5' RACE reads with MiXCR, one row per CDR3 protein. The table shows 100,000 to 150,000 distinct CDR3 sequences, with approximately 9.9% occurring only once. The sequenced sample was blood, either unsorted or a sorted T cell fraction (not recorded which). These receptors were taken from a male donor with ankylosing spondylitis or in good health (not recorded which). Each CDR3 is given with its conserved first and last residue. A D gene is named only where the DNA matches it firmly. Some rows have no size entry. The others give once, few or many, or a class for an expanded clone.

j_call | v_call | d_call | clone_size | cdr3_aa | cdr3_nt
TRBJ2-5 | TRBV18 | . | . | CASSPPFALPQTQYF | TGTGCCAGCTCACCACCTTTCGCCCTCCCCCAGACCCAGTACTTC
TRBJ1-1 | TRBV20-1 | . | medium-sized | CSAEGSGSMNTEAFF | TGCAGTGCCGAGGGGAGTGGGTCCATGAACACTGAAGCTTTCTTT
TRBJ1-1 | TRBV5-1 | . | many | CASRETGNTEAFF | TGCGCCAGCAGAGAAACAGGGAACACTGAAGCTTTCTTT
TRBJ2-1 | TRBV4-3 | TRBD2 | many | CASSLQWVTSGSNEQFF | TGCGCCAGCAGCCTTCAGTGGGTGACTAGCGGGAGCAATGAGCAGTTCTTC
TRBJ1-1 | TRBV12-3/TRBV12-4 | . | many | CAVRRMNTEAFF | TGCGCGGTAAGGAGGATGAACACTGAAGCTTTCTTT
TRBJ2-3 | TRBV7-2 | TRBD2 | many | CASSSSGRADTQYF | TGTGCCAGCAGCTCTAGCGGGAGAGCAGATACGCAGTATTTT
TRBJ2-7 | TRBV29-1 | TRBD1 | many | CSVLRQGAHEQYF | TGCAGCGTTCTTCGACAGGGGGCCCACGAGCAGTACTTC
TRBJ2-5 | TRBV20-1 | TRBD2 | many | CSAEVMGGETQYF | TGCAGTGCCGAAGTTATGGGAGGGGAGACCCAGTACTTC
TRBJ2-7 | TRBV29-1 | TRBD2 | many | CSARAGGSYEQYF | TGCAGCGCTCGAGCGGGAGGCTCCTACGAGCAGTACTTC
TRBJ2-7 | TRBV5-1 | . | many | CASSLGRRPYEQYF | TGCGCCAGCAGCTTGGGTCGGCGGCCCTACGAGCAGTACTTC
TRBJ2-1 | TRBV18 | . | few | CASSRSSIGNEQFF | TGTGCCAGCTCACGCTCTAGCATCGGAAATGAGCAGTTCTTC
TRBJ2-3 | TRBV29-1 | TRBD2 | many | CSVVWRLAGTDTQYF | TGCAGCGTTGTCTGGAGACTAGCGGGAACAGATACGCAGTATTTT
TRBJ2-5 | TRBV20-1 | TRBD1 | many | CSAEQGVGETQYF | TGCAGTGCTGAACAGGGGGTCGGGGAGACCCAGTACTTC
TRBJ2-7 | TRBV12-3/TRBV12-4 | TRBD2 | many | CASSFGSGSSYEQYF | TGTGCCAGCAGTTTTGGTAGCGGGAGTTCCTACGAGCAGTACTTC
TRBJ2-3 | TRBV12-3/TRBV12-4 | . | many | CASDSGLGFTDTQYF | TGTGCCAGCGATAGCGGTCTGGGGTTCACAGATACGCAGTATTTT
TRBJ2-3 | TRBV7-2 | . | many | CASSQEVTDTQYF | TGTGCCAGCAGCCAAGAGGTGACAGATACGCAGTATTTT
TRBJ2-2 | TRBV5-1 | TRBD2 | . | CASRLAVNTGELFF | TGCGCCAGCCGCCTAGCGGTGAACACCGGGGAGCTGTTTTTT
TRBJ2-1 | TRBV10-3 | TRBD2 | many | CAISDSGRFNEQFF | TGTGCCATCAGTGATAGCGGGAGGTTCAATGAGCAGTTCTTC
TRBJ2-7 | TRBV5-4 | . | many | CASSLYGVGSYEQYF | TGTGCCAGCAGCTTGTATGGAGTGGGCTCCTACGAGCAGTACTTC
TRBJ2-5 | TRBV7-3 | . | . | CASSLKGGIRETQYF | TGTGCCAGCAGCTTAAAAGGCGGGATTAGGGAGACCCAGTACTTC
TRBJ2-7 | TRBV29-1 | . | many | CSVGDWSSYEQYF | TGCAGCGTCGGGGACTGGAGCTCCTACGAGCAGTACTTC
TRBJ2-7 | TRBV5-6 | . | many | CASSLEQGGSYEQYF | TGTGCCAGCAGCTTGGAACAGGGGGGGTCTTACGAGCAGTACTTC
TRBJ2-5 | TRBV5-1 | TRBD2 | many | CASSPGTSQTIQETQYF | TGCGCCAGCAGCCCAGGGACTAGCCAAACTATCCAAGAGACCCAGTACTTC
TRBJ2-2 | TRBV6-5 | . | . | CASSSKSLPQTGWAGELFF | TGTGCCAGCAGTTCTAAATCACTTCCGCAAACAGGGTGGGCCGGGGAGCTGTTTTTT
TRBJ2-3 | TRBV29-1 | . | many | CSVSLADSTDTQYF | TGCAGCGTTTCCTTAGCGGATAGCACAGATACGCAGTATTTT